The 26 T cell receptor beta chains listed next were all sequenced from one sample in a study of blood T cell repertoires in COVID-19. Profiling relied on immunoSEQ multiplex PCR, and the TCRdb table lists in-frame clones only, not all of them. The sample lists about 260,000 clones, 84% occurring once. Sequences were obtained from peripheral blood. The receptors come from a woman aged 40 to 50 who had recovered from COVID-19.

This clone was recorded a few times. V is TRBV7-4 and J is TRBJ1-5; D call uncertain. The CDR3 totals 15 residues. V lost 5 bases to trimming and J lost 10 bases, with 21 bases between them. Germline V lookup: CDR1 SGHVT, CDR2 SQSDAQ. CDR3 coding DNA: TGTGCCAGCAGCGGCCGAGAGGTGCTCCATAATCCCCAGCATTTT. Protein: CASSGREVLHNPQHF.

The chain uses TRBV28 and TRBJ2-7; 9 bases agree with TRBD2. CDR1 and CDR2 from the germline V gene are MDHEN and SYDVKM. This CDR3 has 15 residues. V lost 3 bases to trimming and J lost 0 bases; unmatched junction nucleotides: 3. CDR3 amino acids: CASSFSGGSSYEQYF. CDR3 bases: TGTGCCAGCAGTTTCAGCGGGGGGAGCTCCTACGAGCAGTACTTC.

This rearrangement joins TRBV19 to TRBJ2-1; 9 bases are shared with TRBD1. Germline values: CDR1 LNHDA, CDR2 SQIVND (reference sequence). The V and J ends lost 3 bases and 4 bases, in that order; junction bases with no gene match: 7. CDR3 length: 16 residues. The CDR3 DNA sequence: TGTGCCAGTAGTATGGGACAGGGAAACTCTTACAATGAGCAGTTCTTC. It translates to CASSMGQGNSYNEQFF. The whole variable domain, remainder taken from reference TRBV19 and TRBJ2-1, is DGGITQSPKYLFRKEGQNVTLSCEQNLNHDAMYWYRQDPGQGLRLIYYSQIVNDFQKGDIAEGYSVSREKKESFPLTVTSAQKNPTAFYLCASSMGQGNSYNEQFFGPGTRLTVL.

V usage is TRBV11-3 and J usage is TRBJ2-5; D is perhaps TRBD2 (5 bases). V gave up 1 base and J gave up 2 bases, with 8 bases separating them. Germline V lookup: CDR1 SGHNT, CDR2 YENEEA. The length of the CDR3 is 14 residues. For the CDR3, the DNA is TGTGCCAGCAGCTTAGGATCGGGGCAAGAGACCCAGTACTTC. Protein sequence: CASSLGSGQETQYF.

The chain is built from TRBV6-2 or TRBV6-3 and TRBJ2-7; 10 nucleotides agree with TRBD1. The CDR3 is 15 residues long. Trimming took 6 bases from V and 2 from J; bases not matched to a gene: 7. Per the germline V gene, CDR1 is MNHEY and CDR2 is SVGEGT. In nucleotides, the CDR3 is TGTGCCAGCAGCCAGGGACAGGGGTTTACCTACGAGCAGTACTTC. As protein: CASSQGQGFTYEQYF.

The CDR3 nucleotides read TGTGCCAGCAGCTTCAGGGCCACCGGGGAGCTGTTTTTT. It codes for CASSFRATGELFF. The rearrangement joins TRBV5-4 to TRBJ2-2; D possibly corresponds to TRBD1 (5 bases). The germline V and J ends were trimmed by 2 bases and 4 bases, with 6 bases remaining between them. In germline, CDR1 is SGHNT, CDR2 YYREEE (reference sequence). The CDR3 consists of 13 residues.

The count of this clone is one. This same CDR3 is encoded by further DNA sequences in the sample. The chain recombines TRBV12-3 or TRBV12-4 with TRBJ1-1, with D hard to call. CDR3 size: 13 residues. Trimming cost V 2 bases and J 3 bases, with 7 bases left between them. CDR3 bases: TGTGCCAGCAGTTTAACTGAGGACACTGAAGCTTTCTTT. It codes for CASSLTEDTEAFF.

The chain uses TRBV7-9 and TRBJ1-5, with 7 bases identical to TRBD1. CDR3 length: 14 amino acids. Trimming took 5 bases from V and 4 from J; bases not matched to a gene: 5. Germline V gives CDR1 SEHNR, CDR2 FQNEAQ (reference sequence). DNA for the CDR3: TGTGCCAGCAGCGCACGACAGGGAAATCAGCCCCAGCATTTT. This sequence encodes CASSARQGNQPQHF.

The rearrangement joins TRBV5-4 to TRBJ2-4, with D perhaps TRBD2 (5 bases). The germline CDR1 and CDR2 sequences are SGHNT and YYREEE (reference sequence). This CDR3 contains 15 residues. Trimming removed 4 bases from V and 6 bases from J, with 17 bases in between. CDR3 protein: CASSLHSGKGNIQYF. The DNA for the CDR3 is TGTGCCAGCAGCCTACATTCGGGGAAGGGAAACATTCAGTACTTC.

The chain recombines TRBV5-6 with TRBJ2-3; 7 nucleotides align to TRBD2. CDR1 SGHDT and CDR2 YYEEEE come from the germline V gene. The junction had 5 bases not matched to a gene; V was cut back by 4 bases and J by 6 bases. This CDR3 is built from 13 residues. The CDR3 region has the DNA TGTGCCAGCAGCCTCGGGAGGACGGATACGCAGTATTTT. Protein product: CASSLGRTDTQYF.

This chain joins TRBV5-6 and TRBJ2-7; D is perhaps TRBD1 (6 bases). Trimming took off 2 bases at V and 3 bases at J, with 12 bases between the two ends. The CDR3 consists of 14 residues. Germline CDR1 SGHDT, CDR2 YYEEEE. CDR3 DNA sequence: TGTGCCAGCAGCTTTATTGGACAGATCTACGAGCAGTACTTC. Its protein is CASSFIGQIYEQYF. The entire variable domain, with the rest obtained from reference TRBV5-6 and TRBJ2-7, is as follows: DAGVTQSPTHLIKTRGQQVTLRCSPKSGHDTVSWYQQALGQGPQFIFQYYEEEERQRGNFPDRFSGHQFPNYSSELNVNALLLGDSALYLCASSFIGQIYEQYFGPGTRLTVT.

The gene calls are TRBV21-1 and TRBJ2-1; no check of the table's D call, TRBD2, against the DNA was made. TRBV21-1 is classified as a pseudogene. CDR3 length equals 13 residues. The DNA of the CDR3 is TGTGCCAGCGCCTGGGACTCCCCCAATGAGCAGTTCTTC. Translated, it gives CASAWDSPNEQFF.

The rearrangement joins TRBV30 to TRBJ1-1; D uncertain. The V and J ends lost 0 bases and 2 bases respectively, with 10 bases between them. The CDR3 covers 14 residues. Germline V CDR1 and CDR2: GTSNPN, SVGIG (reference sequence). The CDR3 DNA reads TGTGCCTGGAGTGTAATTTCCAGAAACACTGAAGCTTTCTTT. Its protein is CAWSVISRNTEAFF.

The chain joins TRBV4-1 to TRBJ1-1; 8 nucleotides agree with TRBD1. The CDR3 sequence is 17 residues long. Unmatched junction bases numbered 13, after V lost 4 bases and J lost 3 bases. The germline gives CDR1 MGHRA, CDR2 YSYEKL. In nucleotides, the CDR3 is TGCGCCAGCAGCCGCTTAGTAATGGACAGGGCTCACACTGAAGCTTTCTTT. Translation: CASSRLVMDRAHTEAFF.

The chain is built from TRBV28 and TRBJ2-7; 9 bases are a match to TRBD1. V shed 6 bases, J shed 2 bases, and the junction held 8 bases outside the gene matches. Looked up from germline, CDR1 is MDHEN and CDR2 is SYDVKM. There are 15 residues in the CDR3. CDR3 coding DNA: TGTGCCAGCAGGACCCGGGACAGGGACACCTACGAGCAGTACTTC. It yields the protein CASRTRDRDTYEQYF.

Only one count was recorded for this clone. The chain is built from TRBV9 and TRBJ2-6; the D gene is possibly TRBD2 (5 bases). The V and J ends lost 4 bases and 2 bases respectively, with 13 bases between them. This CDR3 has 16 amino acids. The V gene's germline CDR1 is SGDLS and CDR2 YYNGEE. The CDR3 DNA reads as TGTGCCAGCAGCTTCCTCGGGGATCCTGGGGCCAACGTCCTGACTTTC. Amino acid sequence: CASSFLGDPGANVLTF.

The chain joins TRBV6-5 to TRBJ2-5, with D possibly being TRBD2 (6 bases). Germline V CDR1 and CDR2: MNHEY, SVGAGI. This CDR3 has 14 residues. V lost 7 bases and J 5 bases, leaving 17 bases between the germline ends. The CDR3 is CASMGLGWEETQYF. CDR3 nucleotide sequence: TGTGCCAGCATGGGACTCGGGTGGGAGGAGACCCAGTACTTC.

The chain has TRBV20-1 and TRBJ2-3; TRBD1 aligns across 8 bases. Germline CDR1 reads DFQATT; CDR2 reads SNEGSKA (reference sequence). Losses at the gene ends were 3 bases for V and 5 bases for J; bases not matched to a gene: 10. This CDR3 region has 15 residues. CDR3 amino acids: CSASRSGGLIDTQYF. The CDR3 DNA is TGCAGTGCTAGTCGTTCAGGGGGCTTGATAGATACGCAGTATTTT.

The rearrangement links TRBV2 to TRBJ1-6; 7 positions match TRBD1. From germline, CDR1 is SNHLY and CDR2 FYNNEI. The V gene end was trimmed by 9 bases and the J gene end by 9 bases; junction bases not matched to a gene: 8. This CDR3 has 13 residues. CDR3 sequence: CARQRQGGSPLHF. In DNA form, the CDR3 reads TGTGCCAGACAAAGACAGGGAGGTTCACCCCTCCACTTT. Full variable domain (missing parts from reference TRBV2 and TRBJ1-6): EPEVTQTPSHQVTQMGQEVILRCVPISNHLYFYWYRQILGQKVEFLVSFYNNEISEKSEIFDDQFSVERPDGSNFTLKIRSTKLEDSAMYFCARQRQGGSPLHFGNGTRLTVT.

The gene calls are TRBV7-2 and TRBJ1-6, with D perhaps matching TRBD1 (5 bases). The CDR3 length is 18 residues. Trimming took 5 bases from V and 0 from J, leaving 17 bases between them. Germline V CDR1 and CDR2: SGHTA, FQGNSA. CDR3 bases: TGTGCCAGCAGCCAATCCCACAGGACTAGCTCCTATAATTCACCCCTCCACTTT. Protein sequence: CASSQSHRTSSYNSPLHF.

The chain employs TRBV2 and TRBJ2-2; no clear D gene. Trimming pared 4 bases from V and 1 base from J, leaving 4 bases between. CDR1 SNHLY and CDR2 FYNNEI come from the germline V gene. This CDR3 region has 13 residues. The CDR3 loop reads CASSAKNTGELFF. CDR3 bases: TGTGCCAGCAGTGCCAAGAACACCGGGGAGCTGTTTTTT.

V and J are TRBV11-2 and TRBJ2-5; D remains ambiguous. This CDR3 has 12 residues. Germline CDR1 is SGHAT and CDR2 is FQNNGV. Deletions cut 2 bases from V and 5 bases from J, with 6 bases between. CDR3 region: CASSLNRETQYF. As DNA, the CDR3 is TGTGCCAGCAGCTTAAATCGTGAGACCCAGTACTTC.

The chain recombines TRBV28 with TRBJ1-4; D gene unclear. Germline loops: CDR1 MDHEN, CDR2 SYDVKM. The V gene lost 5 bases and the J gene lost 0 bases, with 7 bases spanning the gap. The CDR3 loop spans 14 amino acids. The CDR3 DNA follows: TGTGCCAGCAGTACACACGCAACTAATGAAAAACTGTTTTTT. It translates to CASSTHATNEKLFF.

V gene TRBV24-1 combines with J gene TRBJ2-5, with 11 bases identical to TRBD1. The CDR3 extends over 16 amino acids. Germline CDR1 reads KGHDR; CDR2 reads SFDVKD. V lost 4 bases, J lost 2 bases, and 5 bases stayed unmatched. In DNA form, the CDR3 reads TGTGCCACCAGTGAGCCCGGGACAGGGGGACAAGAGACCCAGTACTTC. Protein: CATSEPGTGGQETQYF.

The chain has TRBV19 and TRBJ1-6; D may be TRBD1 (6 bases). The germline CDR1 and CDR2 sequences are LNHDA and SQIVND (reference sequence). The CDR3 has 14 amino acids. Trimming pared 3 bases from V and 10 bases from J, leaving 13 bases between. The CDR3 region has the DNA TGTGCCAGTAGTATTATTAGGGGGATGTCACCCCTCCACTTT. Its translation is CASSIIRGMSPLHF.

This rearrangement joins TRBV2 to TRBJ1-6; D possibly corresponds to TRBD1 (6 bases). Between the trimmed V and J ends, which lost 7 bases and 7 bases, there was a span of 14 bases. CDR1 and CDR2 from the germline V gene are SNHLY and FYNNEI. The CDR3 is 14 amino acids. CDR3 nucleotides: TGTGCCAGCATGCCGGACAGAGGAAATTCACCCCTCCACTTT. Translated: CASMPDRGNSPLHF.